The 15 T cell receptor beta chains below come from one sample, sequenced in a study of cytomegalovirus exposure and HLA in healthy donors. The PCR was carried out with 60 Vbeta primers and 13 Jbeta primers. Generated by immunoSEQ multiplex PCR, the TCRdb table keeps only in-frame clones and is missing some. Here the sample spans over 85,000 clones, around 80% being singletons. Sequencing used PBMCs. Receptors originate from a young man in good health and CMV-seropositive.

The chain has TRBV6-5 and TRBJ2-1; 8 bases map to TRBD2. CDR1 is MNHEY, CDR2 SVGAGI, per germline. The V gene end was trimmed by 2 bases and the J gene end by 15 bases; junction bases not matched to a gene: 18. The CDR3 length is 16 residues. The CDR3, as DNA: TGTGCCAGCAGTTACATCGTTTCGGCTAGCGGGTCCTTTCTGTTCTTC. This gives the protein CASSYIVSASGSFLFF.

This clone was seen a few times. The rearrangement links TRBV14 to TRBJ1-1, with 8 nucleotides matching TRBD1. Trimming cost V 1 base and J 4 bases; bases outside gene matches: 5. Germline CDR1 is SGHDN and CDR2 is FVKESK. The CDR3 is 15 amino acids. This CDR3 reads CASSQGQGWGTEAFF. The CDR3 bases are TGTGCCAGCAGCCAAGGACAGGGGTGGGGCACTGAAGCTTTCTTT.

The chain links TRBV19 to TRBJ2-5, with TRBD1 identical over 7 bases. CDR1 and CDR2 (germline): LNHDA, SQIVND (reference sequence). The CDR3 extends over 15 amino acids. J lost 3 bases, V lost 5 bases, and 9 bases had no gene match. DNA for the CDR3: TGTGCCAGTAGTGCACTCGGGACAGTTGAAGAGACCCAGTACTTC. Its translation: CASSALGTVEETQYF.

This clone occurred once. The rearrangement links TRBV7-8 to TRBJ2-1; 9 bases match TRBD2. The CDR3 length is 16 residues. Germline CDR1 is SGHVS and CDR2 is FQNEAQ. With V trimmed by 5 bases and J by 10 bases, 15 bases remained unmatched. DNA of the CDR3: TGTGCCAGCAGCCCCGGGGGAGGGCGGGGGGGGAGAGAGCAGTTCTTC. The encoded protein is CASSPGGGRGGREQFF.

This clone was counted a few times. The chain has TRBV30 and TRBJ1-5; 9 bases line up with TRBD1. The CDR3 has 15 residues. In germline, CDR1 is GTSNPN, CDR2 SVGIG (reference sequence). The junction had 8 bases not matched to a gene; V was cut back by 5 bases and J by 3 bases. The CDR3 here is CAWDEQGADNQPQHF. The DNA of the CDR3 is TGTGCCTGGGACGAACAGGGGGCGGACAATCAGCCCCAGCATTTT.

The DNA for the CDR3 is TGTGCCAGCAGACAGGGGATTGCTGGAAACACCATATATTTT. Translating gives CASRQGIAGNTIYF. This chain links TRBV6-5 with TRBJ1-3; 7 nucleotides match TRBD1. This CDR3 is 14 amino acids long. Germline CDR1 is MNHEY and CDR2 is SVGAGI. J lost 2 bases, V lost 6 bases, and 4 bases had no gene match.

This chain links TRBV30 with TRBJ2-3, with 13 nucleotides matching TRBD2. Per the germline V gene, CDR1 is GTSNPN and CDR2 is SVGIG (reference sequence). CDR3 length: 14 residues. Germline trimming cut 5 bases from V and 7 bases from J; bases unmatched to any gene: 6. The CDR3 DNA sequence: TGTGCCTGGGGGACTAGCGGGATAGTATATACGCAGTATTTT. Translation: CAWGTSGIVYTQYF.

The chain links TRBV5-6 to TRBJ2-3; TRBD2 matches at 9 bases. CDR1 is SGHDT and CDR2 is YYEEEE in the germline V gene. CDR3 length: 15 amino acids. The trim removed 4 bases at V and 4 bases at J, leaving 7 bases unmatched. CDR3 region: CASSAGGGGPDTQYF. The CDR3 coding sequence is TGTGCCAGCAGCGCGGGGGGGGGAGGCCCAGATACGCAGTATTTT.

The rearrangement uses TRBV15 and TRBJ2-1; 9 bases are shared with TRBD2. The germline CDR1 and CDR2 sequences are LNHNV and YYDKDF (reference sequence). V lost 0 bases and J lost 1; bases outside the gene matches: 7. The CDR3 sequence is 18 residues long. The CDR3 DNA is TGTGCCACCAGCAGAGATGTAACTCTAGCGGGGTCCTACAATGAGCAGTTCTTC. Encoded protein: CATSRDVTLAGSYNEQFF. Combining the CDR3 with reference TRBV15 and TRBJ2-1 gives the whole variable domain DAMVIQNPRYQVTQFGKPVTLSCSQTLNHNVMYWYQQKSSQAPKLLFHYYDKDFNNEADTPDNFQSRRPNTSFCFLDIRSPGLGDTAMYLCATSRDVTLAGSYNEQFFGPGTRLTVL.

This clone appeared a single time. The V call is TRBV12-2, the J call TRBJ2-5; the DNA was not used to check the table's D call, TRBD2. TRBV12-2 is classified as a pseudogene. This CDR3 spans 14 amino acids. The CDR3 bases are TGTGCAAGTCGCTTACTCGGGGGGGAAGAGACCCAGTACTTC. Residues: CASRLLGGEETQYF.

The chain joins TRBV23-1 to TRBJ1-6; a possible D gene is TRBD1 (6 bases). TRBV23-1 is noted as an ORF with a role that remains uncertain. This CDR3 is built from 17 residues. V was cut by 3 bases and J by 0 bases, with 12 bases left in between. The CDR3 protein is CASSHRQGSSYNSPLHF. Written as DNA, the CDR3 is TGCGCCAGCAGTCACCGGCAGGGGAGCTCCTATAATTCACCCCTCCACTTT.

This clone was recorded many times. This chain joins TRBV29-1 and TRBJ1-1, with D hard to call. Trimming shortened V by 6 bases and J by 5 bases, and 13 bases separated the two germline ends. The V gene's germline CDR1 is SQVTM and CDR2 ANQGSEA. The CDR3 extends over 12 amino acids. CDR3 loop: CSVKHAGTEAFF. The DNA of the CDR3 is TGCAGCGTGAAGCATGCGGGGACTGAAGCTTTCTTT. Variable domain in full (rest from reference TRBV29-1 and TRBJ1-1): SAVISQKPSRDICQRGTSLTIQCQVDSQVTMMFWYRQQPGQSLTLIATANQGSEATYESGFVIDKFPISRPNLTFSTLTVSNMSPEDSSIYLCSVKHAGTEAFFGQGTRLTVV.

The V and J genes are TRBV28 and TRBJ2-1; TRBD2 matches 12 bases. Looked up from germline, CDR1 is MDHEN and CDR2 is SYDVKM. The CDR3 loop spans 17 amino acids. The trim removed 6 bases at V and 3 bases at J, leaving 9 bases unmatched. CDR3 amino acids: CASREASGGALYNEQFF. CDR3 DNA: TGTGCCAGCAGAGAGGCTAGCGGGGGGGCCCTCTACAATGAGCAGTTCTTC.

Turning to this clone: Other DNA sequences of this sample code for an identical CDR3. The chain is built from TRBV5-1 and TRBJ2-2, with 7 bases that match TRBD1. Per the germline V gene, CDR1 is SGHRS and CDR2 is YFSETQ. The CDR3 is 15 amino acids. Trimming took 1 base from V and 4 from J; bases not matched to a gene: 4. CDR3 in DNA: TGCGCCAGCAGCTTGAGGGGGCGAACCACCGGGGAGCTGTTTTTT. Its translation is CASSLRGRTTGELFF.

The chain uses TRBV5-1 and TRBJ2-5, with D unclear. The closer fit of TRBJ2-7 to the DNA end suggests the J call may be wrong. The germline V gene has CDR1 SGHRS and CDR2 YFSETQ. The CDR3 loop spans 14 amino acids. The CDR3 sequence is CASSLEWVGSEQYF. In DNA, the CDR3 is TGCGCCAGCAGCTTGGAATGGGTGGGCTCCGAGCAGTACTTC.